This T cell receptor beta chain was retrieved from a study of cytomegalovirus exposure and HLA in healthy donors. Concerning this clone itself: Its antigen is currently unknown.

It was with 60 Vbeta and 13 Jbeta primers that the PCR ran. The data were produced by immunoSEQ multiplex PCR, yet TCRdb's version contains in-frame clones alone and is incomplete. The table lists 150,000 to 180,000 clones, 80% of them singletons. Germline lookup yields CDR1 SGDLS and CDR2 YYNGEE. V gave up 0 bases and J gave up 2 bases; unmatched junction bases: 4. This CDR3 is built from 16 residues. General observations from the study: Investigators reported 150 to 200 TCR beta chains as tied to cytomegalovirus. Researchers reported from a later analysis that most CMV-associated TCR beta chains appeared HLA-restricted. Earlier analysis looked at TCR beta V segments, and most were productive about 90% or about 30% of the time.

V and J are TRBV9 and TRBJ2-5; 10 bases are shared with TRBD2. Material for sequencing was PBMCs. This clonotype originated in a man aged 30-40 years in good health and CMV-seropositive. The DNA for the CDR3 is TGTGCCAGCAGCGTAGAAGGACTAGCGGAACAAGAGACCCAGTACTTC. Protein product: CASSVEGLAEQETQYF.